The rows below give T cell receptor beta chains drawn from one sample of a study of cytomegalovirus exposure and HLA in healthy donors. Produced via immunoSEQ multiplex PCR; TCRdb's table is partial and in-frame only. The sample contains 99,000 or so clones, about 80% of which appear only once. The sequenced material came from PBMCs. These receptors all come from a man younger than 40 in good health and CMV-seronegative. Both conserved end residues are trimmed from each CDR3.

TRBV9	TRBJ2-1	ASSVGLASSYNEQF
TRBV6-6	TRBJ2-2	ASSYSGGGGTGELF
TRBV7-2	TRBJ1-2	ASSFLKEEAGYT
TRBV7-9	TRBJ1-1	ASSLTRVNTEAF
TRBV28	TRBJ1-5	ASSLSPEGAINNQPQH
TRBV5-8	TRBJ2-5	ASSLAGTGGTQY
TRBV4-1	TRBJ2-5	ASSQDQRDQETQY
TRBV2	TRBJ1-2	ASLKGTGANGYT
TRBV7-8	TRBJ1-1	ASSFFERQSMNTEAF
TRBV6-5	TRBJ2-5	ASIERETQY
TRBV30	TRBJ2-7	ASSGSPYEQY
TRBV7-9	TRBJ2-4	ASSARQGNIQY